Below, one T cell receptor beta chain is given with its context. These data originate in a study of shared clonotypes between healthy human individuals. Deep was the level at which the assay was run. Template amounts of about 270 ng DNA, 25,000 to 30,000 T cell genomes, were employed in unsorted PBMC replicate PCRs. Assay used: immunoSEQ multiplex PCR; TCRdb lists only in-frame clones, some missing. The table has about 560,000 clones, around three quarters seen once; the top ten hold around 12%. Sequencing was done on a sample of PBMCs. The TCR comes from a woman aged 40 to 50 in good health. Some clones in this sample may be carry-over from other donors' samples.

The CDR3, as DNA: TGTGCCAGCTCCGCGACAGGGGAGAGGACCGGGGAGCTGTTTTTT. Amino acids: CASSATGERTGELFF. The gene calls are TRBV18 and TRBJ2-2, with TRBD1 matching over 8 bases. Germline assignment: CDR1 KGHSH and CDR2 LQKENI. After removal of 6 bases from V and 5 bases from J, the junction contained 8 bases not matched to a gene. CDR3 length equals 15 residues.